This T cell receptor beta chain was sequenced in a study of naive and memory T cell subsets. Broader study findings: From naive to CM, EM and EMRA, diversity decreased and Gini increased. Possibly reflecting memory cells re-expressing CD45RA, a few larger clonotypes occurred in naive repertoires, especially CD8.

At least ten counts were recorded for this clonotype. The antigen remains unidentified. Alpha and beta libraries were amplified separately from the second PCR onward. Four subsets defined by CD45RA and CD27 were sorted after CD3, CD4, CD8 and live/dead staining. Both TRBC1 and TRBC2 were covered by a beta constant-region primer of two equimolar oligonucleotides. Ligated cDNA was amplified by four rounds of PCR with nested alpha and beta constant-region primers and SP2. The cDNA 3' end received a ligated single-stranded oligonucleotide carrying the SP2 primer and a 12-nucleotide UMI. From the UMI-ligation and nested PCR reads, TCRdb called clonotypes with MiXCR, one entry per CDR3 protein. This sample carries around 93,000 distinct CDR3 sequences, about 10% of them seen once, and the ten largest clones take roughly 0.13%. Material: naive CD4+ T cells from blood. The source is a human donor in good health.

In DNA, the CDR3 is TGTGCCAGCAGCGTAGTGGGCAGGGGAGGAGAGACCCAGTACTTC. Its protein product is CASSVVGRGGETQYF. The rearrangement joins TRBV9 to TRBJ2-5, with D perhaps matching TRBD1 or TRBD2 (6 bases each). Germline assignment: CDR1 SGDLS and CDR2 YYNGEE. Trimming took 0 bases from V and 4 from J, leaving 13 bases between them. The CDR3 covers 15 residues.